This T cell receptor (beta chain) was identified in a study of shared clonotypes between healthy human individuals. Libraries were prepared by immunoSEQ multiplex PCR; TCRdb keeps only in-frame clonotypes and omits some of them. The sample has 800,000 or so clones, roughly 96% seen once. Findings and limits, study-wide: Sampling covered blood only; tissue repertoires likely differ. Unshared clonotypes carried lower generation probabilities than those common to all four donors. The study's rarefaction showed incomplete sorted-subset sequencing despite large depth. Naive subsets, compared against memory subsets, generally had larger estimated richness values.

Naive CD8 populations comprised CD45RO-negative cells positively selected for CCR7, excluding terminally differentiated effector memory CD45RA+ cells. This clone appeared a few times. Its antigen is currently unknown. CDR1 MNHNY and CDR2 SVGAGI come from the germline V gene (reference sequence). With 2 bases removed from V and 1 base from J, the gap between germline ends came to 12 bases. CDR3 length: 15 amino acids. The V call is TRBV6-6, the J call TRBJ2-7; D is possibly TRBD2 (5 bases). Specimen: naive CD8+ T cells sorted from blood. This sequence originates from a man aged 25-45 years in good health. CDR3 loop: CASSYRERGSYEQYF. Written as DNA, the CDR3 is TGTGCCAGCAGTTACAGGGAGCGCGGTTCCTACGAGCAGTACTTC.